The entry below describes one T cell receptor beta chain. The data derive from a study of T cell changes during pregnancy in multiple sclerosis. The trim removed 0 bases at V and 2 bases at J, leaving 1 base unmatched. This CDR3 is built from 15 residues. Germline lookup yields CDR1 MNHEY and CDR2 SVGAGI. Here immunoSEQ multiplex PCR was the method, and the copy in TCRdb shows in-frame clones only, minus some. The table records about 71,000 clones, roughly nine tenths of them present only once. The clonotype originates from a female donor with multiple sclerosis, enrolled in a pregnancy study. Sequenced material: peripheral blood, taken in the third trimester of pregnancy. This chain joins TRBV6-5 and TRBJ2-7, with TRBD2 identical over 10 bases. The CDR3 spells CASSYSTSGTYEQYF. DNA of the CDR3: TGTGCCAGCAGTTACTCAACTAGCGGGACCTACGAGCAGTACTTC.